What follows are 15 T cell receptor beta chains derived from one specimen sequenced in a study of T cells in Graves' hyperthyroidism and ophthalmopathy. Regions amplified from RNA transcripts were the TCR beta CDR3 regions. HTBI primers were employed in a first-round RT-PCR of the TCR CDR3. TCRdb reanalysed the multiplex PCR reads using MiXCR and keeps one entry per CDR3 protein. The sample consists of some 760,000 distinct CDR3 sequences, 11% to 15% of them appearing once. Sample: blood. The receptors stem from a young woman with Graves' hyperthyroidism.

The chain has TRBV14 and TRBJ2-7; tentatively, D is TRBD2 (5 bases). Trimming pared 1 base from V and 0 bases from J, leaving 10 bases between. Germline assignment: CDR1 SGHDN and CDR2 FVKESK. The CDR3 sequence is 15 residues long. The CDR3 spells CASSQVWGVSYEQYF. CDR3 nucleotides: TGTGCCAGCAGCCAAGTTTGGGGAGTCTCCTACGAGCAGTACTTC.

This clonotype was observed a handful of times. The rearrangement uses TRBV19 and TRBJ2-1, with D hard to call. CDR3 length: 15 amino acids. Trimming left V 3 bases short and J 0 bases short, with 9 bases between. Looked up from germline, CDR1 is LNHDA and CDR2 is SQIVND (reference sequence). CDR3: CASSITGHSYNEQFF. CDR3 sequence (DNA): TGTGCCAGTAGTATTACGGGTCACTCCTACAATGAGCAGTTCTTC.

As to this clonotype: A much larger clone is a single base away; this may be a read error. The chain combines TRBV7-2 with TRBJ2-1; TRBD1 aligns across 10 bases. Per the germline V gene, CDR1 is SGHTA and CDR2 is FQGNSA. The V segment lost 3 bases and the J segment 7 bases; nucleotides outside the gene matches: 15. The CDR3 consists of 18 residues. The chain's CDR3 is CASSFPVRGGQGKNEQFF. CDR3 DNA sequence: TGTGCCAGCAGCTTCCCCGTTCGGGGGGGACAGGGGAAAAATGAGCAGTTCTTC.

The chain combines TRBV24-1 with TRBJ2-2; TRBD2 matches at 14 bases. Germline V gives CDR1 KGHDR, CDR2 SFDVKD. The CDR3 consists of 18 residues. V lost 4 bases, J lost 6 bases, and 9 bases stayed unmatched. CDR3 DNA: TGTGCCACCAGTGACCGACTAGCGGGAGGGTCTTTCTCCGGGGAGCTGTTTTTT. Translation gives CATSDRLAGGSFSGELFF.

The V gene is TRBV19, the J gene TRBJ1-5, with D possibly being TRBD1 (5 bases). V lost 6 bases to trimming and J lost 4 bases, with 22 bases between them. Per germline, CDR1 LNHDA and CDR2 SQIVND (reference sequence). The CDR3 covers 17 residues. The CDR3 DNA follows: TGTGCCAGTAGCCGGGGTTTCGGGGCTACCCGGAATCAGCCCCAGCATTTT. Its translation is CASSRGFGATRNQPQHF.

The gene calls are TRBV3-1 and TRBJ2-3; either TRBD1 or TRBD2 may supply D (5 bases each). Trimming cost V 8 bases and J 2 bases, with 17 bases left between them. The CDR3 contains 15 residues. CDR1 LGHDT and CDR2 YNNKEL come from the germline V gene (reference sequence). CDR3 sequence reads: CASVPGPSSTDTQYF. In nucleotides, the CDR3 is TGTGCCAGCGTACCGGGACCGTCATCCACAGATACGCAGTATTTT.

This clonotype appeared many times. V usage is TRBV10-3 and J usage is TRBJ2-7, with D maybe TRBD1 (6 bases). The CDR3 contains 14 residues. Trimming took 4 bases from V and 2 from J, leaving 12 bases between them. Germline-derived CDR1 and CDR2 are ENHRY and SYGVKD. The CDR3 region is CAISGQALTYEQYF. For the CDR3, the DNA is TGTGCCATCAGTGGACAGGCTCTAACCTACGAGCAGTACTTC.

The CDR3 region has the DNA TGTGCCAGCAGTTACGACTACAACGAGCAGTACTTC. This gives the protein CASSYDYNEQYF. The chain links TRBV6-2 or TRBV6-3 to TRBJ2-7, with D tentatively TRBD2 (5 bases). The CDR3 loop spans 12 amino acids. Trimming stripped 2 bases from V and 5 bases from J, with 7 bases between. The germline V gene has CDR1 MNHEY and CDR2 SVGEGT.

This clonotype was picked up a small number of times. CDR3 DNA sequence: TGTGCCAGCAGCGCTCGACAGAGTGAGCAGTTCTTC. Protein sequence: CASSARQSEQFF. The gene calls are TRBV2 and TRBJ2-1, with a tentative D call TRBD1 (5 bases). CDR1 is SNHLY and CDR2 is FYNNEI in the germline V gene. Trimming shortened V by 6 bases and J by 9 bases, and 12 bases separated the two germline ends. This CDR3 has 12 residues.

The CDR3 spells CATRGLADAGGELFF. The CDR3 nucleotides are TGTGCCACCCGGGGACTAGCGGACGCGGGCGGGGAGCTGTTTTTT. This chain joins TRBV24-1 and TRBJ2-2, with 11 bases that match TRBD2. Germline CDR1 is KGHDR and CDR2 is SFDVKD. This CDR3 has 15 amino acids. Unmatched junction bases numbered 9, after V lost 9 bases and J lost 7 bases.

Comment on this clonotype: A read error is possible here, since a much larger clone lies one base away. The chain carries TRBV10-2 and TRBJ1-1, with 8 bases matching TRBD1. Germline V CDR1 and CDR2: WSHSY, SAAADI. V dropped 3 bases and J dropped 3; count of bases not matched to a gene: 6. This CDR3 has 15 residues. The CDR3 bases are TGCGCCAGCAGTGACAGAATGGGACAGGACACTGAAGCTTTCTTT. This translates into CASSDRMGQDTEAFF.

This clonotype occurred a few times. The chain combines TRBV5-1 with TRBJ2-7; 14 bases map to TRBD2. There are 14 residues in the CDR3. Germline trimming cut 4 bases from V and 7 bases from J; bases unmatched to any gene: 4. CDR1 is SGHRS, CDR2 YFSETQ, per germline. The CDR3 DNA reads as TGCGCCAGCAGCCCGGGACTAGCGGGAGTGGAGCAGTACTTC. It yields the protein CASSPGLAGVEQYF.

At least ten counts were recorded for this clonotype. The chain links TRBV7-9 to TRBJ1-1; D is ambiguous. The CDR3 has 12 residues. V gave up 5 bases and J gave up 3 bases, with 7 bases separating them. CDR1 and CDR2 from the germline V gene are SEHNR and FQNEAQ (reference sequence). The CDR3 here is CASSPQYTEAFF. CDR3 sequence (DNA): TGTGCCAGCAGCCCACAGTACACTGAAGCTTTCTTT. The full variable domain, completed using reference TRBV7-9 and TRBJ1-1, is DTGVSQNPRHKITKRGQNVTFRCDPISEHNRLYWYRQTLGQGPEFLTYFQNEAQLEKSRLLSDRFSAERPKGSFSTLEIQRTEQGDSAMYLCASSPQYTEAFFGQGTRLTVV.

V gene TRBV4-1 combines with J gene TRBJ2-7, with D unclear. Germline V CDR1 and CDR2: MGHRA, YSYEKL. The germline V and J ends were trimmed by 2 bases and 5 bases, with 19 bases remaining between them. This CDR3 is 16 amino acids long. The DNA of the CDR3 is TGCGCCAGCAGCCAACTGGGCCTCCTGAAAAGGGACGAGCAGTACTTC. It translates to CASSQLGLLKRDEQYF.

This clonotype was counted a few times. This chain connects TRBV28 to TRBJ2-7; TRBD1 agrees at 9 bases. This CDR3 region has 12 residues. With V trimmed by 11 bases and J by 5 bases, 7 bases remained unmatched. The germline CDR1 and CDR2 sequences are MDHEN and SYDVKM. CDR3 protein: CAVQGALNEQYF. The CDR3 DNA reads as TGTGCCGTACAGGGGGCGCTTAACGAGCAGTACTTC.